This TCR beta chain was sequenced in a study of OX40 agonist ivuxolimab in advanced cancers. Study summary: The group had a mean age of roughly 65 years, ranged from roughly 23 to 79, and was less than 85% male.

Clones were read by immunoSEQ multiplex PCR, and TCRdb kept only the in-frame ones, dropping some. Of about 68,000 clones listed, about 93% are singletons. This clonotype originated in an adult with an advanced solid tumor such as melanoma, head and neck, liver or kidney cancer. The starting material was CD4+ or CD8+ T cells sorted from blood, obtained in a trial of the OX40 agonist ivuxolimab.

CDR3 bases: TGTGCCAGTAGTATAGATCTTGGACTAGCGGGAAGTGGGTCCTACAATGAGCAGTTCTTC. Protein: CASSIDLGLAGSGSYNEQFF. The rearrangement uses TRBV19 and TRBJ2-1; 12 nucleotides match TRBD2. CDR3 length equals 20 residues. Losses at the gene ends were 0 bases for V and 1 base for J; bases not matched to a gene: 10. In germline, CDR1 is LNHDA, CDR2 SQIVND (reference sequence).